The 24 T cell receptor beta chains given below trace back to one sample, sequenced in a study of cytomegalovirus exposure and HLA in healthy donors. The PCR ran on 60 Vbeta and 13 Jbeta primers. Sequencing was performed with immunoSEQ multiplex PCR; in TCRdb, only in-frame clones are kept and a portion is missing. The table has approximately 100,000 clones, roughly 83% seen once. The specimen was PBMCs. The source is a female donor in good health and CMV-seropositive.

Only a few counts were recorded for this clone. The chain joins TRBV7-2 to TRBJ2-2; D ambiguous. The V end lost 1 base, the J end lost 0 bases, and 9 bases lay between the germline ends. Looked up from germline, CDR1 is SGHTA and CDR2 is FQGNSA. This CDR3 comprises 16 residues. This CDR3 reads CASSLVKLANTGELFF. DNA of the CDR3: TGTGCCAGCAGCTTAGTAAAGCTAGCGAACACCGGGGAGCTGTTTTTT.

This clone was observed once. Here the CDR3 reads CASSLGTATYEQYF. CDR3 DNA: TGCGCCAGCAGCTTGGGAACAGCTACCTACGAGCAGTACTTC. This chain connects TRBV5-1 to TRBJ2-7; D gene unclear. The CDR3 loop spans 14 amino acids. Trimming took 0 bases from V and 2 from J, leaving 9 bases between them. The germline gives CDR1 SGHRS, CDR2 YFSETQ.

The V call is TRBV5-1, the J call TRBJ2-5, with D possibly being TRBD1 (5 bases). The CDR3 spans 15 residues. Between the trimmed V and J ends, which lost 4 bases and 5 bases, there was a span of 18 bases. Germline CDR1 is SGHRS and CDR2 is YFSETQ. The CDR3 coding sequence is TGCGCCAGCAGCGGGCAGGGATGGGATAGGGAGACCCAGTACTTC. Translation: CASSGQGWDRETQYF.

The CDR3 sequence: CASSLRDRSEAFF. The CDR3 DNA reads as TGTGCCAGCAGCTTAAGGGACAGGTCTGAAGCTTTCTTT. The chain combines TRBV7-2 with TRBJ1-1; 8 nucleotides agree with TRBD1. The CDR3 covers 13 residues. Germline V gives CDR1 SGHTA, CDR2 FQGNSA. The J segment lost 6 bases and the V segment lost 2 bases, leaving 2 bases of the junction unmatched.

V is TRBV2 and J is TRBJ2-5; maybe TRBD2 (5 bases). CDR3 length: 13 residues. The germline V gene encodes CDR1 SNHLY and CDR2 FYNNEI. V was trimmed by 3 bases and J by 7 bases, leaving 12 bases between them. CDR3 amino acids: CASSERSSGTQYF. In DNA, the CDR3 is TGTGCCAGCAGTGAGCGGTCGAGCGGGACCCAGTACTTC. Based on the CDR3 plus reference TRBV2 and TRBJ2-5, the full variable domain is EPEVTQTPSHQVTQMGQEVILRCVPISNHLYFYWYRQILGQKVEFLVSFYNNEISEKSEIFDDQFSVERPDGSNFTLKIRSTKLEDSAMYFCASSERSSGTQYFGPGTRLLVL.

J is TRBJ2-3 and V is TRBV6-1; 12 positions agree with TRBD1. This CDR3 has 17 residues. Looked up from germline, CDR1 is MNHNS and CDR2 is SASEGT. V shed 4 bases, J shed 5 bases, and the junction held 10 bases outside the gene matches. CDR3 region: CASSARRDRGLRDTQYF. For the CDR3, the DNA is TGTGCCAGCAGTGCCCGCCGGGACAGGGGGCTCCGAGATACGCAGTATTTT.

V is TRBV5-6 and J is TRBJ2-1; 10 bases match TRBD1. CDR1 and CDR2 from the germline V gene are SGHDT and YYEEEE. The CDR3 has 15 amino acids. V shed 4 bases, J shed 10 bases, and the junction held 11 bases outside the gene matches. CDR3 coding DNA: TGTGCCAGCAGCCTTGGAGGACAGGGGGTTCGAGAGCAGTTCTTC. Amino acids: CASSLGGQGVREQFF.

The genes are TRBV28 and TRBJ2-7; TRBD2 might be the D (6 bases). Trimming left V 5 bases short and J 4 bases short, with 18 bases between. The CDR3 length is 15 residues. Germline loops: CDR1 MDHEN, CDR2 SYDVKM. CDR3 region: CASSRPGLGKYEQYF. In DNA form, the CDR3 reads TGTGCCAGCAGTCGTCCGGGACTTGGCAAATACGAGCAGTACTTC.

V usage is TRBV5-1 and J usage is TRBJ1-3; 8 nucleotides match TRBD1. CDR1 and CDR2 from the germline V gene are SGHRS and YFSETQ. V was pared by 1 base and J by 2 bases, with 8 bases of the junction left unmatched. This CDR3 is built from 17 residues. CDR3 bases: TGCGCCAGCAGCTTGAGTCCCCAGGGGGCTGCTGGAAACACCATATATTTT. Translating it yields CASSLSPQGAAGNTIYF. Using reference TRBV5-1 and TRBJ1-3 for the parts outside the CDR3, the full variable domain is KAGVTQTPRYLIKTRGQQVTLSCSPISGHRSVSWYQQTPGQGLQFLFEYFSETQRNKGNFPGRFSGRQFSNSRSEMNVSTLELGDSALYLCASSLSPQGAAGNTIYFGEGSWLTVV.

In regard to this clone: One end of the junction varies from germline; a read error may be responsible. CDR3 residues: CSSSRRQGLNTEAFF. Written as DNA, the CDR3 is TGTTCCAGCAGCCGGCGACAGGGACTGAACACTGAAGCTTTCTTT. V is TRBV7-9 and J is TRBJ1-1, with TRBD1 matching over 7 bases. Germline V gene data show CDR1 as SEHNR and CDR2 as FQNEAQ (reference sequence). The CDR3 is made up of 15 amino acids. The entire variable domain, with the rest obtained from reference TRBV7-9 and TRBJ1-1, is as follows: DTGVSQNPRHKITKRGQNVTFRCDPISEHNRLYWYRQTLGQGPEFLTYFQNEAQLEKSRLLSDRFSAERPKGSFSTLEIQRTEQGDSAMYLCSSSRRQGLNTEAFFGQGTRLTVV.

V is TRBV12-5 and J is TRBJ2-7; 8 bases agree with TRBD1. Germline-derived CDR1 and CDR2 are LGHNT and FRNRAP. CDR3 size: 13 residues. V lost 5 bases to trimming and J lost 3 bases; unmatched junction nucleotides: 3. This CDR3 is CASGQQGGYEQYF. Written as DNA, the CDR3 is TGTGCTAGTGGTCAACAGGGGGGCTACGAGCAGTACTTC.

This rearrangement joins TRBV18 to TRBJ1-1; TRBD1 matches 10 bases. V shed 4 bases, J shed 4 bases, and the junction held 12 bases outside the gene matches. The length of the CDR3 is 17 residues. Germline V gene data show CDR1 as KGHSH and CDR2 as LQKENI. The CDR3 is CASSLFSDRGPSTEAFF. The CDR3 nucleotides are TGTGCCAGCTCACTTTTCTCCGACAGGGGGCCGAGCACTGAAGCTTTCTTT.

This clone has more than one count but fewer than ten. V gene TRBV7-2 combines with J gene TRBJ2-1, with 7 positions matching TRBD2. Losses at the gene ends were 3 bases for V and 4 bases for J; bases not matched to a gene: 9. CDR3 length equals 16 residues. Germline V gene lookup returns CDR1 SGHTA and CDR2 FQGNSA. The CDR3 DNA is TGTGCCAGCAGCTTGGTCCCGGGACTAACATACAATGAGCAGTTCTTC. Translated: CASSLVPGLTYNEQFF.

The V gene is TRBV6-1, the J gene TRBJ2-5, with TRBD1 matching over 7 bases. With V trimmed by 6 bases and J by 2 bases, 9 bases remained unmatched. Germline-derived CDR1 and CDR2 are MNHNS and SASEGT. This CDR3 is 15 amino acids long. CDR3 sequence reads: CASSVLGTAQETQYF. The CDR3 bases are TGTGCCAGCAGCGTCCTGGGGACAGCACAAGAGACCCAGTACTTC.

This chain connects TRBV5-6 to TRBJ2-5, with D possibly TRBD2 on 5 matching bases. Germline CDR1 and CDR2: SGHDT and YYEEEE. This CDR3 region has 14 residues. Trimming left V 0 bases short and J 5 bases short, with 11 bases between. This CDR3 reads CASSLVGGQETQYF. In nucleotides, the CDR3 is TGTGCCAGCAGCTTGGTTGGAGGTCAGGAGACCCAGTACTTC.

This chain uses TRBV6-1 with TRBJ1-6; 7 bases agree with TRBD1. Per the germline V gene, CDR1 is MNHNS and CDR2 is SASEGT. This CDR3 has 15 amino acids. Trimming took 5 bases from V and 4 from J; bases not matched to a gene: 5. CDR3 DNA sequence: TGTGCCAGCAGTACAGGGGTCCCGTATAATTCACCCCTCCACTTT. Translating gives CASSTGVPYNSPLHF.

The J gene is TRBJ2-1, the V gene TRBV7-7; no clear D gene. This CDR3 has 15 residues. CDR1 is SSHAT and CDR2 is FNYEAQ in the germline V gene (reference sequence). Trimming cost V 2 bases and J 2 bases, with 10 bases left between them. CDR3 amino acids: CASSLLIGTYNEQFF. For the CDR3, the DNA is TGTGCCAGCAGCTTATTAATTGGCACCTACAATGAGCAGTTCTTC.

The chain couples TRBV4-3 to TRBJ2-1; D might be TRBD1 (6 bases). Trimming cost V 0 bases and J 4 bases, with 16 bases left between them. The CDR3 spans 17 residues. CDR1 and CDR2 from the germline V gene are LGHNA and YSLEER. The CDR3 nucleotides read TGCGCCAGCAGCCAAGATCCCCCCGACAGGAGTTACAATGAGCAGTTCTTC. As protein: CASSQDPPDRSYNEQFF.

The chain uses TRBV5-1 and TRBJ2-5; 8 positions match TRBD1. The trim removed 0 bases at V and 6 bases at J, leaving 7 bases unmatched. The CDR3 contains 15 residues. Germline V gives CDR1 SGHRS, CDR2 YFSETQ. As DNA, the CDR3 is TGCGCCAGCAGCTTGGCGGACAGGGATCAGCAGACCCAGTACTTC. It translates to CASSLADRDQQTQYF.

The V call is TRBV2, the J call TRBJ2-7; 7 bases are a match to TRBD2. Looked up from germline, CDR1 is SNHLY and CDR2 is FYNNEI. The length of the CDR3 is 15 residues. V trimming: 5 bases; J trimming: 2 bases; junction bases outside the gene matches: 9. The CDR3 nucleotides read TGTGCCAGCAGTCTACCGACTAGCACCACCTACGAGCAGTACTTC. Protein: CASSLPTSTTYEQYF.

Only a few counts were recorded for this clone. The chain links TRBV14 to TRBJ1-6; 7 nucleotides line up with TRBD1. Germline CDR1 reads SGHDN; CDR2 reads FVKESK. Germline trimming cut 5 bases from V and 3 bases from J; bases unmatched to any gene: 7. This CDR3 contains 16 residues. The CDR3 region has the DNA TGTGCCAGCAGCTTCTACGGACAGGTCTATAATTCACCCCTCCACTTT. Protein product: CASSFYGQVYNSPLHF.

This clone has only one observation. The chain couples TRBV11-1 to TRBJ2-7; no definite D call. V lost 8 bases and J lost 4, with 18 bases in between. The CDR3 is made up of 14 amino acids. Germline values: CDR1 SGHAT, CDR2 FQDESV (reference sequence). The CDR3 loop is CASSRSTLIYEQYF. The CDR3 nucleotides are TGTGCCAGCTCTCGGAGCACATTGATTTACGAGCAGTACTTC.

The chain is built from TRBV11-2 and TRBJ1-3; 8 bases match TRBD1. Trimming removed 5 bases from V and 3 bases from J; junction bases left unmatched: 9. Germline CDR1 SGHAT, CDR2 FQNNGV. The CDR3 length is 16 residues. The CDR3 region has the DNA TGTGCCAGCAGCCCCCGACAGGGGTCCTTTGGAAACACCATATATTTT. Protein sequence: CASSPRQGSFGNTIYF.

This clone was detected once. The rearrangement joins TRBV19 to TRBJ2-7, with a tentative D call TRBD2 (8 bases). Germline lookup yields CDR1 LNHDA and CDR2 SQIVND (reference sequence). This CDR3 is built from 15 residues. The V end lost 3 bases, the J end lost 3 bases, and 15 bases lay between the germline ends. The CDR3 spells CASSIGRGLDYEQYF. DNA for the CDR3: TGTGCCAGTAGTATCGGGAGGGGGCTAGACTACGAGCAGTACTTC.